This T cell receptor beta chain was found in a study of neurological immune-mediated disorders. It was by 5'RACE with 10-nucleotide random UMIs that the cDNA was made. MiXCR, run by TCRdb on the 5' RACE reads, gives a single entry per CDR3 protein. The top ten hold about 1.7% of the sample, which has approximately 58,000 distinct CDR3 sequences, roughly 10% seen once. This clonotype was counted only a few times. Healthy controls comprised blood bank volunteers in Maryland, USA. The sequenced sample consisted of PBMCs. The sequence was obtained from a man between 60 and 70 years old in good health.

This chain's CDR3 is CASSPGPAYLADTQYF. DNA for the CDR3: TGTGCCAGCAGTCCTGGGCCAGCTTACTTGGCAGATACGCAGTATTTT. The chain employs TRBV7-6 and TRBJ2-3; no clear D. Germline assignment: CDR1 SGHVS and CDR2 FNYEAQ. The CDR3 is made up of 16 amino acids. The V end was cut by 6 bases, the J end by 4 bases, with 20 bases between.